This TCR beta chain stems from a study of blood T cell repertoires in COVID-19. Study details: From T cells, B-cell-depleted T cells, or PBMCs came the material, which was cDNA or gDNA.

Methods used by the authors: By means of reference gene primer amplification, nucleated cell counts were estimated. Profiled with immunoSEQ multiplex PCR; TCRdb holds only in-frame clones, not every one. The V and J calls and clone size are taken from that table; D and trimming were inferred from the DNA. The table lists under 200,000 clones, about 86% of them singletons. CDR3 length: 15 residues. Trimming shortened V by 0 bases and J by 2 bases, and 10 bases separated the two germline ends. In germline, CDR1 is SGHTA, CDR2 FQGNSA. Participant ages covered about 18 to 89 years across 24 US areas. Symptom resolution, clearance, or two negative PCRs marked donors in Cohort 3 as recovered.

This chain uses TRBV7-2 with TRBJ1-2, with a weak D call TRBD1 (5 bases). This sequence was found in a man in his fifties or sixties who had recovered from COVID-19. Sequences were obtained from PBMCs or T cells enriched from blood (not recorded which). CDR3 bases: TGTGCCAGCAGCTTAGCTCCAGGGTTAAACTATGGCTACACCTTC. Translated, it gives CASSLAPGLNYGYTF.